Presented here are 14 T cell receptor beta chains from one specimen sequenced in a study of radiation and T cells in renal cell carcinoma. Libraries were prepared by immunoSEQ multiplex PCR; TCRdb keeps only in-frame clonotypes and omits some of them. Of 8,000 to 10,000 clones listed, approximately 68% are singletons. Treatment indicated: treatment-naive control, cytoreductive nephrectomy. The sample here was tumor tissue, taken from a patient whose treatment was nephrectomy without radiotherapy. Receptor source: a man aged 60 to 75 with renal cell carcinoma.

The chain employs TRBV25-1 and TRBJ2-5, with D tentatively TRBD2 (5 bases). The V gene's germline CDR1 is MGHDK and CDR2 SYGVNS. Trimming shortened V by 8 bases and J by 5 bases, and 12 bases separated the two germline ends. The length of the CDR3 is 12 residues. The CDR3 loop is CASQTSGETQYF. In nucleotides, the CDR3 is TGTGCCAGCCAAACCTCGGGGGAGACCCAGTACTTC.

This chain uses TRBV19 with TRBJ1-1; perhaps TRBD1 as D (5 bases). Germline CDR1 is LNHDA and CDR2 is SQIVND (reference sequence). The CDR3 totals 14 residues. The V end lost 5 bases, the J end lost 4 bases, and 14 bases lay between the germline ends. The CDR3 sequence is CASSPQGGGTEAFF. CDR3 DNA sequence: TGTGCCAGTAGTCCTCAGGGAGGAGGCACTGAAGCTTTCTTT.

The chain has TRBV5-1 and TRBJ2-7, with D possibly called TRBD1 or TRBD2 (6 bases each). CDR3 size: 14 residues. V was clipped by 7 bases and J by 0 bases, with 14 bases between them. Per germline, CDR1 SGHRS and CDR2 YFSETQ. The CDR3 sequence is CASRRDKNSYEQYF. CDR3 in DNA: TGCGCCAGCCGGAGGGACAAAAACTCCTACGAGCAGTACTTC.

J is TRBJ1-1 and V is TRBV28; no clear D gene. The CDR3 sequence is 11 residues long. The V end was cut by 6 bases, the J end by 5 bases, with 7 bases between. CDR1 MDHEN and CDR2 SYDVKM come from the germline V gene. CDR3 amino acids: CASSLLTEAFF. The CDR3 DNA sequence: TGTGCCAGCAGCCTCCTAACTGAAGCTTTCTTT.

The CDR3: CASSSGTGNYEQYF. The CDR3 bases are TGTGCCAGCAGTTCCGGGACAGGGAACTACGAGCAGTACTTC. The chain uses TRBV14 and TRBJ2-7; TRBD1 matches at 9 bases. CDR3 length: 14 amino acids. V was clipped by 6 bases and J by 3 bases; unmatched bases: 6. The V gene's germline CDR1 is SGHDN and CDR2 FVKESK.

CDR3 sequence: CAWSVPVQTMYF. The CDR3 nucleotides are TGTGCCTGGAGTGTACCAGTACAGACGATGTACTTC. The rearrangement uses TRBV30 and TRBJ2-7; D unclear. The length of the CDR3 is 12 residues. CDR1 and CDR2 from the germline V gene are GTSNPN and SVGIG (reference sequence). With 0 bases removed from V and 12 bases from J, the gap between germline ends came to 15 bases.

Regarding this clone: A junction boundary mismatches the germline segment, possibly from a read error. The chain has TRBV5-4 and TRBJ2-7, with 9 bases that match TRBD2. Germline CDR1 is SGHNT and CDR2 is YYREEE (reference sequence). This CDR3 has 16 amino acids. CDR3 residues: CASSLPGGRASHEQYF. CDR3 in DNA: TGTGCCAGCAGCCTCCCGGGCGGGAGGGCCTCCCACGAGCAGTACTTC.

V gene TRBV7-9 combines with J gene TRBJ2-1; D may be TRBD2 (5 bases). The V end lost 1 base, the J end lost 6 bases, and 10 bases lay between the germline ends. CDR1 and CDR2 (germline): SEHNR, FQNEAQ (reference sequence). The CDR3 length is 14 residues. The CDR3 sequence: CASSLDPSSNEQFF. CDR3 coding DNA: TGTGCCAGCAGCTTAGACCCTAGCAGCAATGAGCAGTTCTTC.

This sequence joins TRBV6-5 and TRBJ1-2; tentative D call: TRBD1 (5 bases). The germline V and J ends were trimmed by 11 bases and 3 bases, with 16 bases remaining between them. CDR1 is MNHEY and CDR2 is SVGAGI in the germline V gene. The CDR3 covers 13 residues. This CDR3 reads CASGGVGDYGYTF. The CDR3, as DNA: TGTGCCTCTGGGGGGGTAGGGGACTATGGCTACACCTTC.

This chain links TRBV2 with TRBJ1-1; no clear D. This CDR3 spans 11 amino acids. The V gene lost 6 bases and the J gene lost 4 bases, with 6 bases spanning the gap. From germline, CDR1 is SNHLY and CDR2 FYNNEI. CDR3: CASREGTEAFF. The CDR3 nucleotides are TGTGCCAGCAGGGAGGGCACTGAAGCTTTCTTT.

CDR3 residues: CASSYPWTGYGYTF. The CDR3 bases are TGTGCCAGCAGTTACCCATGGACAGGCTATGGCTACACCTTC. This chain connects TRBV6-6 to TRBJ1-2, with 7 positions matching TRBD1. Per germline, CDR1 MNHNY and CDR2 SVGAGI (reference sequence). The CDR3 sequence is 14 residues long. The ends lost 2 bases at V and 4 bases at J; junction bases unmatched: 4.

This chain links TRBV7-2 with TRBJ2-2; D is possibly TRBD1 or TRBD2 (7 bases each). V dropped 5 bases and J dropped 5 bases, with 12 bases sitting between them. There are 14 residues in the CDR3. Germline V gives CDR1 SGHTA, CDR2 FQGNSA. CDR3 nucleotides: TGTGCCAGCAGCCCCCAGGGGGGGACCGGGGAGCTGTTTTTT. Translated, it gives CASSPQGGTGELFF.

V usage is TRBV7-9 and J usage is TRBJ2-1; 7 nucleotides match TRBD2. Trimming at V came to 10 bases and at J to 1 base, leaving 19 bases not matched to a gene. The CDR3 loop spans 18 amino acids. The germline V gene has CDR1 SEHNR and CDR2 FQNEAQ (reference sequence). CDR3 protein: CATPPRGQSGDSYNEQFF. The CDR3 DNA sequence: TGTGCCACCCCCCCGAGAGGCCAGAGCGGGGATTCCTACAATGAGCAGTTCTTC.

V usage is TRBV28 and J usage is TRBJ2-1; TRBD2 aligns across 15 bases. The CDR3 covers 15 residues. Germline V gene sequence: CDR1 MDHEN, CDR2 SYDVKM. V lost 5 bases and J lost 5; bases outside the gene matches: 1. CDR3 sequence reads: CASSGTSGGHNEQFF. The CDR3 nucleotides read TGTGCCAGCAGTGGGACTAGCGGGGGGCACAATGAGCAGTTCTTC.